Listed below are T cell receptor beta chains from one sample, sequenced in a study of tumor T cells in aggressive B-cell lymphoma. Produced via immunoSEQ multiplex PCR; TCRdb's table is partial and in-frame only. The top ten clones hold approximately 6.5% of a sample with 550 to 650 clones, approximately 85% of them seen once. Sequencing input: tumor tissue. These receptor sequences come from an adult with diffuse large B cell lymphoma. The CDR3 runs from the conserved cysteine through the conserved F or W. The D gene is left open where the match is weak. Part of the rows lack a size; the others show once, few, many or a class for expanded clones.

TRBD2,TRBV7-3,NA,TRBJ2-5,CASSSSGGVQETQYF,TGTGCCAGCAGCTCTAGCGGGGGGGTACAAGAGACCCAGTACTTC
NA,TRBV19,NA,TRBJ1-6,CASTSSNSPLHF,TGTGCCAGTACCAGTTCTAATTCACCCCTCCACTTT
NA,TRBV5-6,NA,TRBJ2-3,CASSVNRIWTDTQYF,TGTGCCAGCAGCGTTAACAGGATTTGGACAGATACGCAGTATTTT
NA,TRBV18,NA,TRBJ2-7,CASSRTRDNEQYF,TGTGCCAGCTCACGAACCCGGGACAACGAGCAGTACTTC
NA,TRBV6-8,NA,TRBJ1-4,CASTSWSGKLFF,TGTGCCAGCACCTCCTGGTCAGGAAAACTGTTTTTT
NA,TRBV30,NA,TRBJ2-5,CAWGGPTETQYF,TGTGCCTGGGGGGGCCCAACGGAGACCCAGTACTTC
NA,TRBV12-1,NA,TRBJ2-7,CASSPQDRGDEQYF,TGTGCCAGCAGCCCCCAGGACAGGGGCGACGAGCAGTACTTC
TRBD1,TRBV29-1,NA,TRBJ2-3,CSVRQGADTQYF,TGCAGCGTACGACAGGGGGCAGATACGCAGTATTTT
NA,TRBV6-6,NA,TRBJ1-4,CANSGVLGEKLFF,TGTGCCAACTCAGGGGTTCTCGGTGAAAAACTGTTTTTT
NA,TRBV5-1,NA,TRBJ1-1,CASSLAGMNTEAFF,TGCGCCAGCAGCTTGGCAGGGATGAACACTGAAGCTTTCTTT
TRBD1,TRBV4-3,NA,TRBJ1-2,CASSQVVRDRYGYTF,TGCGCCAGCAGCCAAGTAGTTCGGGACAGATATGGCTACACCTTC
NA,TRBV28,NA,TRBJ2-5,CASSFAVQETQYF,TGTGCCAGCAGTTTTGCAGTCCAAGAGACCCAGTACTTC
NA,TRBV2,NA,TRBJ1-5,CASKAPGFQPQHF,TGTGCCAGCAAAGCTCCAGGGTTCCAGCCCCAGCATTTT
NA,TRBV7-3,NA,TRBJ2-7,CASSFSAGPGYEQYF,TGTGCCAGCAGCTTTTCAGCGGGCCCGGGCTACGAGCAGTACTTC
TRBD1,TRBV4-2,NA,TRBJ1-6,CASSHGPGQDNSPLHF,TGTGCCAGCAGCCACGGACCGGGACAGGATAATTCACCCCTCCACTTT
TRBD1,TRBV5-6,NA,TRBJ1-2,CASSLAGGEDWGYTF,TGTGCCAGCAGCTTGGCAGGGGGCGAGGATTGGGGCTACACCTTC
NA,TRBV6-5,once,TRBJ2-5,CASSTHRDQETQYF,TGTGCCAGCAGTACTCACAGGGATCAAGAGACCCAGTACTTC
NA,TRBV25-1,NA,TRBJ1-2,CASSGGPAGYTF,TGTGCCAGCAGCGGGGGACCGGCCGGCTACACCTTC
TRBD2,TRBV7-3,few,TRBJ2-1,CASSSSGTDNEQFF,TGTGCCAGCAGCTCTAGCGGGACCGACAATGAGCAGTTCTTC
NA,TRBV2,NA,TRBJ2-1,CASMGEVHEQFF,TGTGCCAGCATGGGAGAGGTCCATGAGCAGTTCTTC
TRBD2,TRBV5-4,NA,TRBJ2-7,CASSPGRLADPYEQYF,TGTGCCAGCAGCCCTGGTAGGCTAGCGGACCCCTACGAGCAGTACTTC
TRBD2,TRBV11-2,NA,TRBJ2-5,CASSPMGGAWETQYF,TGTGCCAGCAGCCCAATGGGAGGGGCATGGGAGACCCAGTACTTC
TRBD2,TRBV19,NA,TRBJ2-5,CASSIRGDGSETQYF,TGTGCCAGTAGTATACGGGGGGACGGCAGTGAAACCCAGTACTTC
TRBD1,TRBV28,NA,TRBJ1-1,CASRPKGQGVAEAFF,TGTGCCAGCAGACCTAAGGGACAGGGAGTAGCTGAAGCTTTCTTT
TRBD1,TRBV5-1,NA,TRBJ1-4,CASSMDRDEKLFF,TGCGCCAGCAGCATGGACAGGGACGAAAAACTGTTTTTT
TRBD2,TRBV7-9,NA,TRBJ2-3,CASRPPSGREGDTQYF,TGTGCCAGCAGACCCCCTAGCGGGAGGGAAGGAGATACGCAGTATTTT
TRBD1,TRBV29-1,NA,TRBJ2-3,CSVQDRVRTDTQYF,TGCAGCGTTCAGGACAGGGTCCGCACAGATACGCAGTATTTT
NA,TRBV23-1,NA,TRBJ2-2,CASSQPCGELFF,TGCGCCAGCAGTCAACCCTGCGGGGAGCTGTTTTTT
NA,TRBV7-3,few,TRBJ1-1,CASSVQQGNTEAFF,TGTGCCAGCAGCGTCCAACAGGGAAACACTGAAGCTTTCTTT
TRBD1,TRBV11-2,NA,TRBJ2-7,CASSFGTGATYEQYF,TGTGCCAGCAGCTTCGGGACAGGGGCTACCTACGAGCAGTACTTC
NA,TRBV2,NA,TRBJ1-1,CASRASRLRGNTEAFF,TGTGCCAGCAGGGCCAGCCGTCTTCGGGGGAACACTGAAGCTTTCTTT
NA,TRBV7-6,NA,TRBJ2-7,CASSLGSTYEQYF,TGTGCCAGCAGCTTAGGTAGCACCTACGAGCAGTACTTC
NA,TRBV10-3,NA,TRBJ2-7,CAISERSEQYF,TGTGCCATCAGTGAGAGGAGCGAGCAGTACTTC
NA,TRBV5-6,few,TRBJ1-2,CASSLSGLFYGYTF,TGTGCCAGCAGTTTGTCAGGGTTGTTCTATGGCTACACCTTC
NA,TRBV2,NA,TRBJ2-1,CASKNLAAGLYNEQFF,TGTGCCAGCAAAAACCTGGCAGCGGGCCTATACAATGAGCAGTTCTTC
NA,TRBV7-3,once,TRBJ1-4,CASSLNGGGNEKLFF,TGTGCCAGCAGCTTAAACGGGGGGGGTAATGAAAAACTGTTTTTT
TRBD1,TRBV2,NA,TRBJ1-4,CASSDRATNEKLFF,TGTGCCAGCAGCGACAGGGCAACTAATGAAAAACTGTTTTTT
NA,TRBV11-2,NA,TRBJ2-1,CASSYVEEQFF,TGTGCCAGCAGCTACGTAGAGGAGCAGTTCTTC
NA,TRBV30,NA,TRBJ2-7,CAWNWGDPRDEQYF,TGTGCCTGGAATTGGGGGGACCCCAGGGACGAGCAGTACTTC
TRBD2,TRBV27,NA,TRBJ2-1,CASSKRESFYEQFF,TGTGCCAGCAGCAAGCGGGAGAGTTTTTATGAGCAGTTCTTC
NA,TRBV10-2,NA,TRBJ1-3,CASISFPGNTIYF,TGCGCCAGCATCTCTTTTCCCGGAAACACCATATATTTT
NA,TRBV4-2,few,TRBJ2-2,CASSQPSRVGELFF,TGTGCCAGCAGCCAACCGTCGCGTGTCGGGGAGCTGTTTTTT
NA,TRBV7-9,once,TRBJ1-6,CASSLGRRDNSPLHF,TGTGCCAGCAGCTTAGGCAGGCGGGATAATTCACCCCTCCACTTT
TRBD1,TRBV7-9,few,TRBJ1-5,CASSPGQGKYQPQHF,TGTGCCAGCAGCCCCGGACAGGGAAAATATCAGCCCCAGCATTTT
NA,TRBV20-1,NA,TRBJ2-7,CSARVLYEQYF,TGCAGTGCTAGAGTGCTATACGAGCAGTACTTC
TRBD2,TRBV4-2,NA,TRBJ2-1,CASSQDLSSGGAGQFF,TGTGCCAGCAGCCAAGATCTCTCTAGCGGGGGGGCGGGGCAGTTCTTC
NA,TRBV27,NA,TRBJ2-2,CASSLFSLRTGELFF,TGTGCCAGCAGTTTATTTAGTCTGCGCACCGGGGAGCTGTTTTTT